Following are 2 T cell receptor beta chains from one sample sequenced in a study of shared clonotypes between healthy human individuals. The assay was immunoSEQ multiplex PCR, and TCRdb's table has in-frame clones only and misses some. The data contain some 2.1 million clones, about 94% of them singletons. CD8 cells classed as naive were CD45RO-negative and positively selected for CCR7, excluding terminally differentiated effector memory CD45RA+ cells. The sequenced material came from naive CD8+ T cells from PBMCs. The receptors were gathered from a man aged 18 to 29 in good health. Some clones in this sample may be carry-over from other donors' samples.

This clone was counted a single time. Different DNA sequences within this sample yield the same CDR3. The chain employs TRBV29-1 and TRBJ2-5; unclear D gene. The V and J ends lost 6 bases and 5 bases respectively, with 7 bases between them. The CDR3 consists of 10 residues. The germline V gene encodes CDR1 SQVTM and CDR2 ANQGSEA. For the CDR3, the DNA is TGCAGCGTGCCCCTGGAGACCCAGTACTTC. Encoded protein: CSVPLETQYF.

This clone was recorded once. The genes are TRBV5-5 and TRBJ1-2; TRBD1 matches 7 bases. The germline gives CDR1 SGHKS, CDR2 YYEKEE (reference sequence). V dropped 5 bases and J dropped 10; count of bases not matched to a gene: 11. The CDR3 is made up of 13 amino acids. CDR3 coding DNA: TGTGCCAGCAGGGCCCGGGACAGCCTCGACTACACCTTC. Translating it yields CASRARDSLDYTF.